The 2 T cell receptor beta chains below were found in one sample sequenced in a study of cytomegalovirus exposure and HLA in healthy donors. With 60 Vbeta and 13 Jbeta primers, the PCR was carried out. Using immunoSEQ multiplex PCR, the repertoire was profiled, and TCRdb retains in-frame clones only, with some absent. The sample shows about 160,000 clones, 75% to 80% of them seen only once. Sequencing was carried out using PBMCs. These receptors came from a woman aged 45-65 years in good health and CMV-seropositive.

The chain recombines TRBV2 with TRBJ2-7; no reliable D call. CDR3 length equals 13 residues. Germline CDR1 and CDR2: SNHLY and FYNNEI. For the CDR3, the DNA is TGTGCCAGCAGTGAGTCCCTGGGTCCCCCGCTGGAGGTC. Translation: CASSESLGPPLEV.

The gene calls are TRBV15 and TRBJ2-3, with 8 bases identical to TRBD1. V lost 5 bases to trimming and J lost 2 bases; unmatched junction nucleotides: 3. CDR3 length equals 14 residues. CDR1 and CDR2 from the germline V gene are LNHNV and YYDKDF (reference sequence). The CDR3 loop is CATSRDRPTDTQYF. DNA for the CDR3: TGTGCCACCAGCCGGGACAGGCCCACAGATACGCAGTATTTT.